Below are 5 T cell receptor beta chains sequenced from a single sample in a study of post-analysis software for immune sequencing data. Study observations and caveats: Comparison of patients with controls showed a handful of TRBV segments more frequent in patients, TRBV5-6, TRBV5-1 and TRBV20-1 among them.

These TCRs' antigens remain unknown. Sequencing libraries made from TCR beta cDNA carried unique molecular identifiers. TCRdb ran MiXCR on the PCR reads and lists one entry per CDR3 protein. Here the sample spans roughly 730,000 distinct CDR3 sequences, 30% being singletons. Material for sequencing was blood. These TCRs come from a girl between 5 and 17 years old with multiple sclerosis.

There are a few counts of this clonotype. The chain joins TRBV29-1 to TRBJ1-1; the D is unclear. In germline, CDR1 is SQVTM, CDR2 ANQGSEA. V lost 3 bases to trimming and J lost 1 base, with 18 bases between them. There are 16 residues in the CDR3. The CDR3 reads CSVEGTLGRRNTEAFF. The CDR3 coding sequence is TGCAGCGTTGAGGGTACTCTTGGGAGGAGGAACACTGAAGCTTTCTTT.

This clonotype was detected a few times. The rearrangement uses TRBV27 and TRBJ2-6, with D hard to call. CDR1 and CDR2 (germline): MNHEY, SMNVEV (reference sequence). V lost 3 bases, J lost 0 bases, and 6 bases lay in between. The CDR3 has 15 amino acids. The chain's CDR3 is CASSFVRSGANVLTF. Written as DNA, the CDR3 is TGTGCCAGCAGTTTTGTTCGCTCTGGGGCCAACGTCCTGACTTTC.

This clonotype was recorded many times. The rearrangement uses TRBV7-2 and TRBJ2-5; TRBD1 agrees at 10 bases. The CDR3 is 14 residues long. Germline lookup yields CDR1 SGHTA and CDR2 FQGNSA. The V segment lost 5 bases and the J segment 4 bases; nucleotides outside the gene matches: 4. CDR3 sequence reads: CASSLDRGLETQYF. CDR3 DNA sequence: TGTGCCAGCAGCCTAGACAGGGGGCTAGAGACCCAGTACTTC.

In this sample, this clonotype turned up once. The chain is built from TRBV13 and TRBJ1-2, with TRBD1 as a possible D gene (5 bases). V lost 1 base, J lost 4 bases, and 13 bases lay in between. The CDR3 extends over 15 amino acids. CDR1 and CDR2 from the germline V gene are PRHDT and FYEKMQ (reference sequence). The CDR3 DNA sequence: TGTGCCAGCAGCTTAGAGGGGAGGGTCCCCTATGGCTACACCTTC. Translation: CASSLEGRVPYGYTF.

This chain uses TRBV7-9 with TRBJ1-6; 7 nucleotides line up with TRBD1. The germline V gene encodes CDR1 SEHNR and CDR2 FQNEAQ (reference sequence). The J segment lost 10 bases and the V segment lost 3 bases, leaving 6 bases of the junction unmatched. The CDR3 runs to 14 residues. The CDR3: CASSLAGGRSPLHF. The CDR3 nucleotides read TGTGCCAGCAGCTTGGCAGGGGGTAGATCACCCCTCCACTTT.